A selection of T cell receptor beta chains follows, all from one sample in a study of blood T cell repertoires in COVID-19. The method was immunoSEQ multiplex PCR; TCRdb's version includes in-frame clones alone and lacks a portion of them. The sample consists of some 270,000 clones, approximately 89% of them appearing once. The specimen sequenced was PBMCs or T cells enriched from blood (not recorded which). The receptors stem from a middle-aged woman who had been exposed to COVID-19. The CDR3 runs from the conserved cysteine through the conserved F or W. A D gene is named only where the DNA matches it firmly. Size tells how often a clone was seen (once, few, many) or the class of an expanded clone, and some rows leave it out.

abundance	v_gene	j_gene	d_gene	CDR3nt	CDR3aa
NA	TRBV2	TRBJ1-2	NA	TGTGCCAGCAGTGAAGCGCGCACAGTTTACTATGGCTACACCTTC	CASSEARTVYYGYTF
NA	TRBV24-1	TRBJ2-2	NA	TGTGCCACCGGGGGGGCGAGCACCGGGGAGCTGTTTTTT	CATGGASTGELFF
NA	TRBV28	TRBJ1-5	TRBD1	TGTGCCAGCAGTCTCGGGACAGGGAATCAGCCCCAGCATTTT	CASSLGTGNQPQHF
NA	TRBV28	TRBJ2-5	TRBD1	TGTGCCAGCAACCTCGACAGGGCCTTCCAAGAGACCCAGTACTTC	CASNLDRAFQETQYF
few	TRBV28	TRBJ2-1	TRBD2	TGTGCCAGCAGTTTAAGCGGGGGGGCCAATGAGCAGTTCTTC	CASSLSGGANEQFF
NA	TRBV24-1	TRBJ1-2	NA	TGTGCCACCAGTGCGGACACAGCTAACTATGGCTACACCTTC	CATSADTANYGYTF
NA	TRBV28	TRBJ2-6	NA	TGTGCCAGCAGTTCGGACAGCTTCACTGGGGCCAACGTCCTGACTTTC	CASSSDSFTGANVLTF
NA	TRBV24-1	TRBJ1-2	NA	TGTGCCACCCAGGACAGAACTAACTATGGCTACACCTTC	CATQDRTNYGYTF
NA	TRBV7-6	TRBJ1-3	NA	TGTGCCAGCATGGATAGGGAGGTCGGAGGAAACACCATATATTTT	CASMDREVGGNTIYF
once	TRBV27	TRBJ2-7	TRBD1	TGTGCCAGCCAAAATAGAGGACAGGGTCATACCTACGAGCAGTACTTC	CASQNRGQGHTYEQYF
few	TRBV7-7	TRBJ2-1	TRBD2	TGTGCTAGCAGTCCCGGGACTAGTAATAATGAGCAGTTCTTC	CASSPGTSNNEQFF
NA	TRBV9	TRBJ2-3	NA	TGTGCCAGCAGCGGGGACAGAAAGCGGGCCCCAGATACGCAGTATTTT	CASSGDRKRAPDTQYF
NA	TRBV2	TRBJ2-5	TRBD1	TGTGCCAGCACCGGACAGGGGATAGTGACCCAGTACTTC	CASTGQGIVTQYF
NA	TRBV6-2/TRBV6-3	TRBJ1-2	TRBD1	TGTGCCAGCAGCAACAGGGGGGACTATGGCTACACCTTC	CASSNRGDYGYTF
NA	TRBV3-1/TRBV3-2	TRBJ1-1	NA	TGTGCCAGCAGCCCCCCCCCAGACAGTGACACTGAAGCTTTCTTT	CASSPPPDSDTEAFF
NA	TRBV4-3	TRBJ1-2	TRBD1	TGCGCCAGCAGCCAAGATAGAGGCAGGGGGCAGGGGGGCTACACCTTC	CASSQDRGRGQGGYTF
NA	TRBV7-2	TRBJ2-1	TRBD2	TGTGCCAGCAGCTTAGTAGCGGGCTCCTACAATGAGCAGTTCTTC	CASSLVAGSYNEQFF
NA	TRBV4-3	TRBJ2-2	TRBD2	TGCGCCAGCAGCCCGACCCGACTAGCGGACACCGGGGAGCTGTTTTTT	CASSPTRLADTGELFF